The sequence of this T cell receptor (beta chain) was determined in a study of T-cell reconstitution after alpha-beta-depleted transplantation in children. Preparation of the TCRbeta library was carried out with unique molecular identifiers. In TCRdb, the PCR reads were re-called with MiXCR into one record per CDR3 protein. The data hold a few hundred thousand distinct CDR3 sequences, with approximately 30% observed a single time. V was pared by 3 bases and J by 2 bases, with 7 bases of the junction left unmatched. This CDR3 is built from 16 residues. Germline CDR1 reads KGHSH; CDR2 reads LQKENI. The TCR originated in a boy younger than two with Wiskott-Aldrich syndrome, due to receive a stem cell transplant. Sequenced material: PBMCs, taken before TCRalphabeta/CD19-depleted stem cell transplant. This rearrangement joins TRBV18 to TRBJ2-3, with TRBD2 matching over 8 bases. CDR3 protein: CASSPRRAGDTDTQYF. In DNA, the CDR3 is TGTGCCAGCTCACCGCGTCGAGCGGGAGACACAGATACGCAGTATTTT.